The 9 T cell receptor beta chains in this list originate from one sample, sequenced in a study of cytotoxic CD8 clonotypes in ibrutinib-treated CLL. The method was immunoSEQ multiplex PCR; TCRdb's version includes in-frame clones alone and lacks a portion of them. The sample comprises some 130,000 clones, 70% to 90% of which are singletons, and 2% to 2.5% rests with the top ten. This specimen consisted of PBMCs, obtained after 24 months of ibrutinib treatment. The receptors here all came from a human donor with chronic lymphocytic leukemia.

The chain joins TRBV27 to TRBJ2-5, with D uncertain. V gave up 1 base and J gave up 4 bases, with 16 bases separating them. The CDR3 consists of 16 residues. Germline CDR1 reads MNHEY; CDR2 reads SMNVEV (reference sequence). The CDR3, as DNA: TGTGCCAGCAGTTTATTGTGGGCCCCAGGCGGAGAGACCCAGTACTTC. It codes for CASSLLWAPGGETQYF.

The chain couples TRBV29-1 to TRBJ1-1, with a weak D call TRBD1 (6 bases). Trimming removed 6 bases from V and 5 bases from J, with 13 bases in between. Germline CDR1 reads SQVTM; CDR2 reads ANQGSEA. CDR3 length: 12 amino acids. The CDR3 is CSVAGVGTEAFF. CDR3 DNA sequence: TGCAGCGTAGCAGGGGTGGGAACTGAAGCTTTCTTT.

This sequence joins TRBV5-1 and TRBJ1-1; D might be TRBD1 (6 bases). The V gene's germline CDR1 is SGHRS and CDR2 YFSETQ. This CDR3 is built from 14 residues. V gave up 4 bases and J gave up 1 base, with 11 bases separating them. The CDR3 is CASSQQGGNTEAFF. The CDR3 DNA reads as TGCGCCAGCAGCCAACAGGGTGGGAACACTGAAGCTTTCTTT.

The V call is TRBV28, the J call TRBJ2-3; D tentatively reads TRBD1 or TRBD2 (5 bases each). The CDR3 covers 15 residues. V gave up 7 bases and J gave up 2 bases, with 16 bases separating them. Germline CDR1 is MDHEN and CDR2 is SYDVKM. CDR3 in DNA: TGTGCCAGCAAGTTGGCAGCGGACATCACAGATACGCAGTATTTT. This codes for CASKLAADITDTQYF. The full variable domain, completed using reference TRBV28 and TRBJ2-3, is DVKVTQSSRYLVKRTGEKVFLECVQDMDHENMFWYRQDPGLGLRLIYFSYDVKMKEKGDIPEGYSVSREKKERFSLILESASTNQTSMYLCASKLAADITDTQYFGPGTRLTVL.

J is TRBJ2-7 and V is TRBV4-3; TRBD2 matches at 12 bases. Trimming took 2 bases from V and 7 from J; bases not matched to a gene: 3. The CDR3 sequence is 14 residues long. From germline, CDR1 is LGHNA and CDR2 YSLEER. The chain's CDR3 is CASSQPGLAGEQYF. As DNA, the CDR3 is TGCGCCAGCAGCCAACCGGGACTAGCGGGTGAGCAGTACTTC.

The CDR3 sequence: CAWSVVANTEAFF. CDR3 in DNA: TGTGCCTGGAGTGTGGTAGCTAACACTGAAGCTTTCTTT. The J gene is TRBJ1-1, the V gene TRBV30; D not certain. The length of the CDR3 is 13 residues. Trimming took 0 bases from V and 2 from J, leaving 7 bases between them. Germline CDR1 GTSNPN, CDR2 SVGIG (reference sequence). Looking up the rest from reference TRBV30 and TRBJ1-1 gives the full variable domain: SQTIHQWPATLVQPVGSPLSLECTVEGTSNPNLYWYRQAAGRGLQLLFYSVGIGQISSEVPQNLSASRPQDRQFILSSKKLLLSDSGFYLCAWSVVANTEAFFGQGTRLTVV.

The chain has TRBV15 and TRBJ1-2, with D possibly matching TRBD1 (5 bases). The CDR3 is 16 residues long. Trimming pared 0 bases from V and 1 base from J, leaving 12 bases between. Germline-derived CDR1 and CDR2 are LNHNV and YYDKDF (reference sequence). CDR3 in DNA: TGTGCCACCAGCAGAGATTTGACTGACAGTAACTATGGCTACACCTTC. It specifies CATSRDLTDSNYGYTF.

V is TRBV5-1 and J is TRBJ1-1; 7 bases fit TRBD1. J gave up 5 bases and V 5 bases, and 12 bases lay outside the gene matches. CDR1 is SGHRS, CDR2 YFSETQ, per germline. This CDR3 has 15 amino acids. DNA of the CDR3: TGCGCCAGCAGATTTGGCGGGGACAGCAGGACTGAAGCTTTCTTT. It encodes CASRFGGDSRTEAFF.

The chain links TRBV30 to TRBJ1-3; D is unresolved. CDR3 size: 12 residues. Deletions cut 4 bases from V and 0 bases from J, with 4 bases between. Germline values: CDR1 GTSNPN, CDR2 SVGIG (reference sequence). CDR3 sequence reads: CAWTYSGNTIYF. The CDR3 DNA reads TGTGCCTGGACTTACTCTGGAAACACCATATATTTT.